These 26 T cell receptor beta chains share one sample of origin, sequenced in a study of control samples from healthy donors and cancer patients. TCRdb's copy holds only in-frame clones and misses some; the assay was immunoSEQ multiplex PCR. The table has fewer than 100,000 clones, roughly 86% seen once. The sequencing input was blood. The origin of the receptors is a woman between 55 and 75 years old in good health.

In this sample, this clone turned up once. The chain has TRBV5-4 and TRBJ1-6, with unresolved D. The CDR3 consists of 14 residues. V lost 4 bases, J lost 7 bases, and 12 bases lay in between. From germline, CDR1 is SGHNT and CDR2 YYREEE (reference sequence). CDR3 nucleotides: TGTGCCAGCAGCCGGCCGGGTATCAATTCACCCCTCCACTTT. Protein: CASSRPGINSPLHF. Combining the CDR3 with reference TRBV5-4 and TRBJ1-6 gives the whole variable domain ETGVTQSPTHLIKTRGQQVTLRCSSQSGHNTVSWYQQALGQGPQFIFQYYREEENGRGNFPPRFSGLQFPNYSSELNVNALELDDSALYLCASSRPGINSPLHFGNGTRLTVT.

This sequence joins TRBV3-1 (or the pseudogene TRBV3-2) and TRBJ2-3; the D call may be TRBD1 or TRBD2 (5 bases each). Germline lookup yields CDR1 LGHDT and CDR2 YNNKEL (reference sequence). V was shortened by 4 bases and J by 2 bases, with 13 bases between the two germline ends. This CDR3 is built from 15 residues. Here the CDR3 reads CASSRAGTTTDTQYF. In nucleotides, the CDR3 is TGTGCCAGCAGCCGCGCCGGGACGACCACAGATACGCAGTATTTT.

CDR3 sequence (DNA): TGCGCCAGCAGCCAAGATTTCGGGTGGGGTTCACCCCTCCACTTT. Translating gives CASSQDFGWGSPLHF. The rearrangement uses TRBV4-3 and TRBJ1-6; D unresolved. Germline CDR1 LGHNA, CDR2 YSLEER. The CDR3 runs 15 residues. V was cut by 0 bases and J by 9 bases, with 12 bases left in between.

The sample holds one count of this clone. The chain couples TRBV4-3 to TRBJ2-2; 13 bases agree with TRBD2. With V trimmed by 3 bases and J by 5 bases, 9 bases remained unmatched. This CDR3 comprises 18 residues. Germline lookup yields CDR1 LGHNA and CDR2 YSLEER. The CDR3, as DNA: TGCGCCAGCAGCCAGCAACGGACTAGCGGGGGTTGGACCGGGGAGCTGTTTTTT. It codes for CASSQQRTSGGWTGELFF.

The chain is built from TRBV28 and TRBJ2-3; a weak D match, TRBD2 (6 bases). V was shortened by 6 bases and J by 2 bases, with 12 bases between the two germline ends. This CDR3 comprises 14 residues. CDR1 and CDR2 (germline): MDHEN, SYDVKM. CDR3 in DNA: TGTGCCAGCAGCAGAGCGGGCCCCACAGATACGCAGTATTTT. This codes for CASSRAGPTDTQYF.

The chain uses TRBV3-1 (or the pseudogene TRBV3-2) and TRBJ2-5, with D maybe TRBD2 (5 bases). Germline loops: CDR1 LGHDT, CDR2 YNNKEL (reference sequence). The CDR3 covers 12 residues. The germline V and J ends were trimmed by 4 bases and 5 bases, with 8 bases remaining between them. CDR3 in amino acids: CASSRGGETQYF. As DNA, the CDR3 is TGTGCCAGCAGCCGAGGCGGGGAGACCCAGTACTTC.

The chain couples TRBV9 to TRBJ2-1; D gene uncertain. V was shortened by 4 bases and J by 8 bases, with 10 bases between the two germline ends. CDR1 and CDR2 from the germline V gene are SGDLS and YYNGEE. This CDR3 region has 12 residues. The CDR3 loop is CASSLVGDEQFF. In DNA, the CDR3 is TGTGCCAGCAGCCTAGTGGGCGATGAGCAGTTCTTC.

The chain joins TRBV6-1 to TRBJ2-6; D is unresolved. V dropped 7 bases and J dropped 4 bases, with 14 bases sitting between them. The germline V gene encodes CDR1 MNHNS and CDR2 SASEGT. The length of the CDR3 is 15 residues. CDR3: CASTPGALGANVLTF. In DNA form, the CDR3 reads TGTGCCAGCACTCCCGGTGCTCTGGGGGCCAACGTCCTGACTTTC.

The chain employs TRBV5-1 and TRBJ1-2, with unresolved D. This CDR3 is 12 amino acids long. Germline CDR1 reads SGHRS; CDR2 reads YFSETQ. V was pared by 5 bases and J by 10 bases, with 15 bases between. CDR3 nucleotide sequence: TGCGCCAGCAGTCCGAACATGGACGACTACACCTTC. Its translation is CASSPNMDDYTF.

The rearrangement joins TRBV2 to TRBJ2-5, with 10 bases that match TRBD1. The V segment lost 8 bases and the J segment 1 base; nucleotides outside the gene matches: 7. The CDR3 covers 15 residues. CDR1 SNHLY and CDR2 FYNNEI come from the germline V gene. The CDR3 reads CASGRDRGSQETQYF. The DNA for the CDR3 is TGTGCCAGCGGACGGGACAGGGGAAGCCAAGAGACCCAGTACTTC.

The chain employs TRBV4-2 and TRBJ2-7; D is possibly TRBD1 or TRBD2 (7 bases each). This CDR3 region has 17 residues. V shed 1 base and J shed 6 bases, with 22 bases lying between them. CDR1 and CDR2 (germline): LGHNA, YNFKEQ. CDR3 in amino acids: CASSQARGQRDRSEQYF. The CDR3 coding sequence is TGTGCCAGCAGCCAAGCCAGGGGACAGCGGGATAGGAGCGAGCAGTACTTC.

The V and J genes are TRBV6-2 or TRBV6-3 and TRBJ1-3, with unresolved D. Germline V CDR1 and CDR2: MNHEY, SVGEGT. The CDR3 sequence is 17 residues long. Trimming shortened V by 2 bases and J by 0 bases, and 14 bases separated the two germline ends. The CDR3 sequence: CASSYLPGRNSGNTIYF. The CDR3 coding sequence is TGTGCCAGCAGTTACCTACCAGGACGGAACTCTGGAAACACCATATATTTT.

The chain is built from TRBV20-1 and TRBJ2-3, with 13 bases lining up with TRBD2. J was trimmed by 2 bases and V by 3 bases; bases with no gene match: 5. This CDR3 has 16 residues. Germline CDR1 DFQATT, CDR2 SNEGSKA (reference sequence). CDR3 in DNA: TGCAGTGCTAGTTCACTAGCGGGGGGGGCCACAGATACGCAGTATTTT. Its protein product is CSASSLAGGATDTQYF.

The chain is built from TRBV19 and TRBJ2-5; a possible D gene is TRBD2 (5 bases). Germline V lookup: CDR1 LNHDA, CDR2 SQIVND (reference sequence). The CDR3 is 13 amino acids. The V gene lost 3 bases and the J gene lost 5 bases, with 10 bases spanning the gap. CDR3 nucleotides: TGTGCCAGTAGTATTGGCCGCGGGGAGACCCAGTACTTC. It is translated as CASSIGRGETQYF.

The rearrangement uses TRBV5-5 and TRBJ1-1; a weak D match, TRBD1 (5 bases). Trimming cost V 6 bases and J 3 bases, with 18 bases left between them. The CDR3 loop spans 15 amino acids. Per germline, CDR1 SGHKS and CDR2 YYEKEE (reference sequence). Here the CDR3 DNA reads TGTGCCAGCACCAGGGCAGTGAGAGTTGACACTGAAGCTTTCTTT. Its translation: CASTRAVRVDTEAFF.

This chain connects TRBV7-2 to TRBJ2-2; no clear D gene. Per germline, CDR1 SGHTA and CDR2 FQGNSA. CDR3 length: 13 amino acids. Trimming cost V 1 base and J 5 bases, with 5 bases left between them. DNA for the CDR3: TGTGCCAGCAGCTTAGTCCAGACCGGGGAGCTGTTTTTT. Amino acid sequence: CASSLVQTGELFF. The full variable domain, its missing parts supplied by reference TRBV7-2 and TRBJ2-2, is GAGVSQSPSNKVTEKGKDVELRCDPISGHTALYWYRQSLGQGLEFLIYFQGNSAPDKSGLPSDRFSAERTGGSVSTLTIQRTQQEDSAVYLCASSLVQTGELFFGEGSRLTVL.

The genes are TRBV6-5 and TRBJ1-2; 7 bases match TRBD1. Germline V CDR1 and CDR2: MNHEY, SVGAGI. CDR3 length equals 13 residues. Trimming at V came to 5 bases and at J to 4 bases, leaving 4 bases not matched to a gene. CDR3 region: CASSTGTAYGYTF. CDR3 DNA: TGTGCCAGCAGTACCGGGACAGCCTATGGCTACACCTTC.

This clone was found once. The genes are TRBV18 and TRBJ1-1; D gene unclear. Germline assignment: CDR1 KGHSH and CDR2 LQKENI. V dropped 3 bases and J dropped 5 bases, with 25 bases sitting between them. The CDR3 runs to 18 residues. As DNA, the CDR3 is TGTGCCAGCTCACCCCAAAGAACATCCTCGGGGAAAGGGACTGAAGCTTTCTTT. Its translation: CASSPQRTSSGKGTEAFF.

The V and J genes are TRBV7-9 and TRBJ1-1; D perhaps matches TRBD1 (5 bases). The germline V gene has CDR1 SEHNR and CDR2 FQNEAQ (reference sequence). V lost 3 bases, J lost 6 bases, and 17 bases lay in between. The CDR3 runs to 15 residues. CDR3 amino acids: CASSFEAGTEAEAFF. For the CDR3, the DNA is TGTGCCAGCAGCTTTGAGGCGGGGACGGAAGCTGAAGCTTTCTTT.

The CDR3 region is CASRWTANTEAFF. The CDR3 DNA sequence: TGTGCCAGTAGATGGACAGCGAACACTGAAGCTTTCTTT. The chain links TRBV19 to TRBJ1-1; a possible D gene is TRBD1 (6 bases). Per germline, CDR1 LNHDA and CDR2 SQIVND (reference sequence). This CDR3 spans 13 amino acids. V lost 6 bases to trimming and J lost 1 base, with 9 bases between them. Together with reference TRBV19 and TRBJ1-1, the CDR3 gives the full variable domain: DGGITQSPKYLFRKEGQNVTLSCEQNLNHDAMYWYRQDPGQGLRLIYYSQIVNDFQKGDIAEGYSVSREKKESFPLTVTSAQKNPTAFYLCASRWTANTEAFFGQGTRLTVV.

The gene calls are TRBV3-1 (or the pseudogene TRBV3-2) and TRBJ1-3; 8 positions agree with TRBD1. Germline CDR1 is LGHDT and CDR2 is YNNKEL (reference sequence). With 4 bases clipped from V and 6 bases from J, the junction kept 5 bases outside the gene matches. This CDR3 is built from 14 residues. The CDR3 region is CASSPGTGENTIYF. CDR3 coding DNA: TGTGCCAGCAGCCCGGGGACAGGAGAAAACACCATATATTTT.

This chain connects TRBV5-1 to TRBJ2-7, with D perhaps matching TRBD2 (5 bases). With 0 bases removed from V and 2 bases from J, the gap between germline ends came to 12 bases. The CDR3 contains 15 residues. Per germline, CDR1 SGHRS and CDR2 YFSETQ. DNA for the CDR3: TGCGCCAGCAGCTTGGGACTAAAAGGCACCTACGAGCAGTACTTC. Encoded protein: CASSLGLKGTYEQYF. Using reference TRBV5-1 and TRBJ2-7 for the parts outside the CDR3, the full variable domain is KAGVTQTPRYLIKTRGQQVTLSCSPISGHRSVSWYQQTPGQGLQFLFEYFSETQRNKGNFPGRFSGRQFSNSRSEMNVSTLELGDSALYLCASSLGLKGTYEQYFGPGTRLTVT.

The rearrangement uses TRBV19 and TRBJ2-7; either TRBD1 or TRBD2 may supply D (6 bases each). This CDR3 comprises 14 residues. The V gene's germline CDR1 is LNHDA and CDR2 SQIVND (reference sequence). Trimming pared 5 bases from V and 2 bases from J, leaving 13 bases between. CDR3 DNA sequence: TGTGCCAGTAGTGCAGACGGGGGCACCTACGAGCAGTACTTC. Its translation is CASSADGGTYEQYF.

V is TRBV6-5 and J is TRBJ1-6; TRBD1 matches 7 bases. Germline CDR1 and CDR2: MNHEY and SVGAGI. After removal of 7 bases from V and 6 bases from J, the junction contained 9 bases not matched to a gene. The CDR3 is made up of 15 amino acids. CDR3 in amino acids: CASTQGSGGNSPLHF. In DNA form, the CDR3 reads TGTGCCAGCACCCAAGGGTCAGGGGGTAATTCACCCCTCCACTTT.

The J gene is TRBJ1-1, the V gene TRBV6-6, with unresolved D. Germline V gene lookup returns CDR1 MNHNY and CDR2 SVGAGI (reference sequence). The V end was cut by 2 bases, the J end by 2 bases, with 6 bases between. This CDR3 comprises 13 residues. The CDR3 sequence: CASSYRVNTEAFF. DNA for the CDR3: TGTGCCAGCAGTTACCGAGTCAACACTGAAGCTTTCTTT.

The chain employs TRBV7-2 and TRBJ1-1; D gene ambiguous. The V end was cut by 2 bases, the J end by 1 base, with 5 bases between. The CDR3 totals 13 residues. CDR1 is SGHTA and CDR2 is FQGNSA in the germline V gene. The CDR3: CASSLTPNTEAFF. For the CDR3, the DNA is TGTGCCAGCAGCTTAACGCCGAACACTGAAGCTTTCTTT. Together with reference TRBV7-2 and TRBJ1-1, the CDR3 gives the full variable domain: GAGVSQSPSNKVTEKGKDVELRCDPISGHTALYWYRQSLGQGLEFLIYFQGNSAPDKSGLPSDRFSAERTGGSVSTLTIQRTQQEDSAVYLCASSLTPNTEAFFGQGTRLTVV.